This passage covers 19 T cell receptor beta chains from one sample sequenced in a study of OX40 agonist ivuxolimab in advanced cancers. Some clones are missing from TCRdb's copy, which holds only in-frame ones; the method was immunoSEQ multiplex PCR. In the table there are about 93,000 clones, roughly 94% of which are singletons. The sample was CD4+ or CD8+ T cells sorted from blood, taken in a trial of the OX40 agonist ivuxolimab. The receptors were gathered from an adult with an advanced solid tumor such as melanoma, head and neck, liver or kidney cancer.

The sample holds a few counts of this clone. This chain joins TRBV30 and TRBJ1-1, with D tentatively TRBD1 (6 bases). Germline CDR1 and CDR2: GTSNPN and SVGIG (reference sequence). Trimming pared 3 bases from V and 6 bases from J, leaving 14 bases between. This CDR3 comprises 13 residues. CDR3 DNA sequence: TGTGCCTGGAGCAGGGGATCTAACCCTGAAGCTTTCTTT. Translated: CAWSRGSNPEAFF. Using reference TRBV30 and TRBJ1-1 for the parts outside the CDR3, the full variable domain is SQTIHQWPATLVQPVGSPLSLECTVEGTSNPNLYWYRQAAGRGLQLLFYSVGIGQISSEVPQNLSASRPQDRQFILSSKKLLLSDSGFYLCAWSRGSNPEAFFGQGTRLTVV.

The J gene is TRBJ2-7, the V gene TRBV7-6; tentatively, D is TRBD1 (6 bases). V was trimmed by 4 bases and J by 3 bases, leaving 16 bases between them. Germline loops: CDR1 SGHVS, CDR2 FNYEAQ. The CDR3 sequence is 15 residues long. DNA of the CDR3: TGTGCCAGCAGCTCCCCGGCAGGGGCCGGCTACGAGCAGTACTTC. The encoded protein is CASSSPAGAGYEQYF.

The chain carries TRBV13 and TRBJ1-2, with D possibly being TRBD1 (6 bases). Germline-derived CDR1 and CDR2 are PRHDT and FYEKMQ (reference sequence). The V gene lost 5 bases and the J gene lost 7 bases, with 20 bases spanning the gap. This CDR3 region has 15 residues. CDR3 residues: CASSHRQDIRFGYTF. The DNA of the CDR3 is TGTGCCAGCAGCCATAGACAGGATATTCGATTTGGCTACACCTTC.

The CDR3 region has the DNA TGTGCCAGCCTGCGGGTAGCGGGGGTAAGCACAGATACGCAGTATTTT. Translating it yields CASLRVAGVSTDTQYF. The chain recombines TRBV25-1 with TRBJ2-3; TRBD2 matches 9 bases. CDR3 length equals 16 residues. Germline V gene data show CDR1 as MGHDK and CDR2 as SYGVNS. With 8 bases clipped from V and 0 bases from J, the junction kept 9 bases outside the gene matches.

This chain joins TRBV9 and TRBJ2-7; D might be TRBD1 (6 bases). Germline CDR1 is SGDLS and CDR2 is YYNGEE. The CDR3 contains 14 residues. Trimming shortened V by 4 bases and J by 2 bases, and 13 bases separated the two germline ends. CDR3 loop: CASSPSDRTYEQYF. Here the CDR3 DNA reads TGTGCCAGCAGCCCCTCGGACAGAACCTACGAGCAGTACTTC.

Only a few counts were recorded for this clone. The gene calls are TRBV25-1 and TRBJ2-1; D gene uncertain. CDR1 is MGHDK and CDR2 is SYGVNS in the germline V gene. Deletions cut 3 bases from V and 2 bases from J, with 11 bases between. CDR3 length: 15 residues. CDR3 loop: CASSDQWITYNEQFF. The CDR3 region has the DNA TGTGCCAGCAGTGACCAGTGGATTACCTACAATGAGCAGTTCTTC.

This clone appeared a single time. This sequence joins TRBV28 and TRBJ2-6, with D tentatively TRBD1 (5 bases). The germline V gene has CDR1 MDHEN and CDR2 SYDVKM. Trimming shortened V by 6 bases and J by 3 bases, and 18 bases separated the two germline ends. The CDR3 covers 17 residues. CDR3 residues: CASSQVSGSLGANVLTF. CDR3 nucleotides: TGTGCCAGCAGCCAGGTCTCAGGGTCCCTTGGGGCCAACGTCCTGACTTTC.

The rearrangement joins TRBV7-6 to TRBJ2-1; 10 bases are shared with TRBD2. The CDR3 consists of 17 residues. CDR1 is SGHVS and CDR2 is FNYEAQ in the germline V gene. The J segment lost 3 bases and the V segment lost 1 base, leaving 6 bases of the junction unmatched. CDR3 amino acids: CASSLESRLAGYNEQFF. In DNA, the CDR3 is TGTGCCAGCAGCTTAGAGTCGAGACTAGCGGGCTACAATGAGCAGTTCTTC.

As to this clone: Other nucleotide sequences from this sample produce the same CDR3. This chain connects TRBV7-6 to TRBJ1-1; D unclear. Trimming took off 3 bases at V and 4 bases at J, with 9 bases between the two ends. The CDR3 is 13 amino acids. CDR1 is SGHVS and CDR2 is FNYEAQ in the germline V gene. DNA for the CDR3: TGTGCCAGCAGCTTGGGAGGAGGCACTGAAGCTTTCTTT. Its translation is CASSLGGGTEAFF.

The chain recombines TRBV5-6 with TRBJ1-6; maybe TRBD1 (5 bases). This CDR3 region has 13 residues. In germline, CDR1 is SGHDT, CDR2 YYEEEE. V lost 2 bases and J 16 bases, leaving 16 bases between the germline ends. The CDR3 DNA is TGTGCCAGCAGCTTAGGGGAAGGGTGGCAACTCCACTTT. Its protein product is CASSLGEGWQLHF.

The J gene is TRBJ1-5, the V gene TRBV15; D gene ambiguous. Deletions cut 0 bases from V and 3 bases from J, with 12 bases between. The CDR3 runs to 16 residues. The germline V gene encodes CDR1 LNHNV and CDR2 YYDKDF (reference sequence). The CDR3 protein is CATSRELGRNNQPQHF. The CDR3 DNA is TGTGCCACCAGCAGAGAATTGGGGAGGAACAATCAGCCCCAGCATTTT. Combining the CDR3 with reference TRBV15 and TRBJ1-5 gives the whole variable domain DAMVIQNPRYQVTQFGKPVTLSCSQTLNHNVMYWYQQKSSQAPKLLFHYYDKDFNNEADTPDNFQSRRPNTSFCFLDIRSPGLGDTAMYLCATSRELGRNNQPQHFGDGTRLSIL.

The chain recombines TRBV7-9 with TRBJ1-2, with 9 bases aligning to TRBD1. V trimming: 5 bases; J trimming: 6 bases; junction bases outside the gene matches: 1. There are 12 residues in the CDR3. Looked up from germline, CDR1 is SEHNR and CDR2 is FQNEAQ (reference sequence). The CDR3 loop reads CASSGDRDGYTF. The DNA for the CDR3 is TGTGCCAGCAGCGGGGACAGGGATGGCTACACCTTC.

The chain couples TRBV21-1 to TRBJ2-7; the DNA was not compared with TRBD1, the D call given in the table. TRBV21-1 is assigned pseudogene status. The CDR3 runs 15 residues. CDR3 DNA sequence: TGTGCCAGCAGCTCCGGGGACAGGGACCCCTACGAGCAGTACTTC. This codes for CASSSGDRDPYEQYF.

The chain has TRBV29-1 and TRBJ1-2; no definite D call. CDR3 length: 11 amino acids. Per the germline V gene, CDR1 is SQVTM and CDR2 is ANQGSEA. V was clipped by 7 bases and J by 7 bases, with 13 bases between them. Here the CDR3 reads CSGQELGGYTF. In nucleotides, the CDR3 is TGCAGCGGTCAGGAGTTAGGTGGCTACACCTTC.

The chain combines TRBV10-2 with TRBJ2-1, with no clear D. Germline CDR1 is WSHSY and CDR2 is SAAADI. Trimming took off 2 bases at V and 7 bases at J, with 3 bases between the two ends. CDR3 length: 11 amino acids. For the CDR3, the DNA is TGCGCCAGCAGTGAGGGGAATGAGCAGTTCTTC. Amino acid sequence: CASSEGNEQFF.

The rearrangement links TRBV9 to TRBJ2-1; tentatively, D is TRBD1 or TRBD2 (6 bases each). The CDR3 covers 14 residues. Germline V gives CDR1 SGDLS, CDR2 YYNGEE. V was trimmed by 2 bases and J by 6 bases, leaving 12 bases between them. The CDR3 nucleotides read TGTGCCAGCAGCGTTGGGGGGCCTGGCAATGAGCAGTTCTTC. This sequence encodes CASSVGGPGNEQFF.

The chain is built from TRBV6-1 and TRBJ2-2, with D perhaps TRBD1 or TRBD2 (5 bases each). Trimming pared 4 bases from V and 1 base from J, leaving 13 bases between. Germline CDR1 reads MNHNS; CDR2 reads SASEGT. The CDR3 extends over 16 amino acids. The CDR3 region is CASSGWGTGNTGELFF. CDR3 in DNA: TGTGCCAGCAGTGGATGGGGGACGGGGAACACCGGGGAGCTGTTTTTT.

The chain employs TRBV5-1 and TRBJ2-7; no clear D. The CDR3 contains 15 residues. V lost 4 bases and J lost 3, with 17 bases in between. Germline V gene lookup returns CDR1 SGHRS and CDR2 YFSETQ. CDR3 coding DNA: TGCGCCAGCAGCATCACCACGGACGGGTACTACGAGCAGTACTTC. Translation gives CASSITTDGYYEQYF.

The chain uses TRBV12-5 and TRBJ2-2; a weak D match, TRBD2 (6 bases). The germline CDR1 and CDR2 sequences are LGHNT and FRNRAP. Deletions cut 1 base from V and 3 bases from J, with 6 bases between. CDR3 length: 14 amino acids. CDR3 DNA: TGTGCTAGTGGTTTGGCGGGAGACACCGGGGAGCTGTTTTTT. As protein: CASGLAGDTGELFF.